Presented here are 25 T cell receptor beta chains from one specimen sequenced in a study of identical twins. A single record per CDR3 protein comes from TCRdb applying MiXCR to the 5' RACE reads. In the table there are 400,000 to 550,000 distinct CDR3 sequences, around an eighth of which are singletons. This sample was shared with a second study, whose subject was yellow fever vaccine responses in identical twins.

Sequenced: CD4+ T cells sorted from blood. These receptors all stem from a woman between 18 and 29 years old in good health.

This chain links TRBV7-6 with TRBJ2-5; D gene ambiguous. CDR1 is SGHVS, CDR2 FNYEAQ, per germline. Trimming removed 2 bases at V and 7 bases at J, with 11 bases between. The CDR3 runs 13 residues. The CDR3 is CASSLREKGTQYF. The CDR3 bases are TGTGCCAGCAGCTTAAGGGAAAAAGGGACCCAGTACTTC.

This clonotype was picked up a small number of times. The genes are TRBV6-5 and TRBJ1-1, with TRBD1 matching over 8 bases. This CDR3 region has 15 residues. V was clipped by 2 bases and J by 5 bases; unmatched bases: 7. CDR1 is MNHEY and CDR2 is SVGAGI in the germline V gene. The CDR3 DNA is TGTGCCAGCAGTTACGGAGGACAGGGATGGACTGAAGCTTTCTTT. This encodes CASSYGGQGWTEAFF.

This clonotype was counted only a few times. This chain connects TRBV20-1 to TRBJ2-1; D remains unclear. Trimming took off 0 bases at V and 0 bases at J, with 6 bases between the two ends. The CDR3 runs 14 residues. CDR1 DFQATT and CDR2 SNEGSKA come from the germline V gene (reference sequence). The CDR3: CSAREASSYNEQFF. CDR3 bases: TGCAGTGCTAGAGAAGCTAGCTCCTACAATGAGCAGTTCTTC.

The chain combines TRBV20-1 with TRBJ2-1; 8 bases align to TRBD1. Per the germline V gene, CDR1 is DFQATT and CDR2 is SNEGSKA (reference sequence). The CDR3 runs to 13 residues. The CDR3 DNA sequence: TGCAGAGCTCGCAGGACAGGGAGGCATGAGCAGTTCTTC. Protein: CRARRTGRHEQFF.

This sequence joins TRBV7-2 and TRBJ2-4; the match to TRBD2 covers 7 bases. Germline-derived CDR1 and CDR2 are SGHTA and FQGNSA. V was pared by 1 base and J by 8 bases, with 8 bases of the junction left unmatched. The CDR3 covers 15 residues. CDR3 sequence (DNA): TGTGCCAGCAGCTTAGGTTTGCGGGAGTTGGACATTCAGTACTTC. This encodes CASSLGLRELDIQYF.

The chain links TRBV6-2 or TRBV6-3 to TRBJ2-7; tentative D call: TRBD1 (6 bases). Germline-derived CDR1 and CDR2 are MNHEY and SVGEGT. CDR3 size: 13 residues. Trimming pared 7 bases from V and 7 bases from J, leaving 17 bases between. CDR3 protein: CASTPPGEEEQYF. CDR3 nucleotide sequence: TGTGCCAGCACCCCCCCAGGGGAAGAAGAGCAGTACTTC.

This clonotype was counted only a few times. The rearrangement links TRBV20-1 to TRBJ2-3; D gene ambiguous. Germline CDR1 reads DFQATT; CDR2 reads SNEGSKA (reference sequence). The CDR3 is 12 amino acids. The V gene lost 4 bases and the J gene lost 5 bases, with 10 bases spanning the gap. The CDR3 loop reads CSANGGLDTQYF. CDR3 DNA sequence: TGCAGTGCTAACGGCGGTTTAGATACGCAGTATTTT.

CDR3 DNA sequence: TGCAGTGCTAGAACAGGGATGGGGACTGAAGCTTTCTTT. Translating it yields CSARTGMGTEAFF. The V gene is TRBV20-1, the J gene TRBJ1-1, with D perhaps TRBD1 (6 bases). The V end was cut by 2 bases, the J end by 5 bases, with 12 bases between. Germline values: CDR1 DFQATT, CDR2 SNEGSKA (reference sequence). This CDR3 comprises 13 residues.

This rearrangement joins TRBV7-8 to TRBJ1-4, with no clear D. The V end was cut by 2 bases, the J end by 2 bases, with 9 bases between. CDR3 length: 15 residues. Germline CDR1 reads SGHVS; CDR2 reads FQNEAQ. This CDR3 is CASSLSVGTNEKLFF. CDR3 DNA sequence: TGTGCCAGCAGCTTATCGGTGGGGACTAATGAAAAACTGTTTTTT.

The chain couples TRBV12-3 or TRBV12-4 to TRBJ2-7; possibly TRBD2 for D (7 bases). The CDR3 length is 14 residues. With 2 bases removed from V and 3 bases from J, the gap between germline ends came to 11 bases. The CDR3 reads CASSLSGTNYEQYF. The CDR3 coding sequence is TGTGCCAGCAGTTTAAGCGGGACAAACTACGAGCAGTACTTC.

In its sample, this clonotype was seen a few times. The rearrangement links TRBV7-3 to TRBJ2-5; D unresolved. With 6 bases removed from V and 7 bases from J, the gap between germline ends came to 12 bases. The germline gives CDR1 SGHTA, CDR2 FQGTGA. The CDR3 consists of 12 residues. This chain's CDR3 is CASSSPGGTQYF. In DNA, the CDR3 is TGTGCCAGCAGTTCACCCGGCGGGACCCAGTACTTC.

The rearrangement uses TRBV7-2 and TRBJ2-5; D uncertain. V was cut by 6 bases and J by 5 bases, with 16 bases left in between. The length of the CDR3 is 14 residues. Germline V gene sequence: CDR1 SGHTA, CDR2 FQGNSA. The chain's CDR3 is CASRKATLGETQYF. DNA of the CDR3: TGTGCCAGCAGGAAGGCGACCTTGGGGGAGACCCAGTACTTC.

V gene TRBV14 combines with J gene TRBJ2-2; D unresolved. Trimming pared 7 bases from V and 4 bases from J, leaving 10 bases between. Germline-derived CDR1 and CDR2 are SGHDN and FVKESK. This CDR3 comprises 13 residues. CDR3 bases: TGTGCCAGCACCCCGCGGCTCACCGGGGAGCTGTTTTTT. Amino acids: CASTPRLTGELFF.

The chain joins TRBV7-2 to TRBJ1-5, with TRBD1 identical over 7 bases. Germline lookup yields CDR1 SGHTA and CDR2 FQGNSA. This CDR3 has 15 residues. The junction had 5 bases not matched to a gene; V was cut back by 2 bases and J by 4 bases. CDR3 amino acids: CASSLYPGQNQPQHF. Here the CDR3 DNA reads TGTGCCAGCAGCTTATATCCGGGACAGAATCAGCCCCAGCATTTT.

This clonotype appeared a few times. This chain joins TRBV5-6 and TRBJ2-1; no clear D. Germline values: CDR1 SGHDT, CDR2 YYEEEE. V dropped 0 bases and J dropped 3 bases, with 10 bases sitting between them. CDR3 length: 15 amino acids. The CDR3 region is CASSLGKVGYNEQFF. In DNA form, the CDR3 reads TGTGCCAGCAGCTTGGGTAAGGTCGGCTACAATGAGCAGTTCTTC.

This clonotype was counted between two and nine times. In this CDR3 the conserved last residue, phenylalanine or tryptophan, is missing, so a read error is likely. The gene calls are TRBV5-1 and TRBJ1-2, with TRBD1 matching 7 bases. With V trimmed by 3 bases and J by 5 bases, 10 bases remained unmatched. The germline CDR1 and CDR2 sequences are SGHRS and YFSETQ. This CDR3 has 15 amino acids. This chain's CDR3 is CASSSDPGQSYGYTY. Written as DNA, the CDR3 is TGCGCCAGCAGCTCCGATCCGGGACAGTCTTATGGCTACACCTAC.

This clonotype was observed at least ten times. The V gene is TRBV12-3 or TRBV12-4, the J gene TRBJ1-1; perhaps TRBD1 as D (6 bases). The V end lost 5 bases, the J end lost 6 bases, and 13 bases lay between the germline ends. This CDR3 comprises 13 residues. Here the CDR3 reads CASSPTGGPEAFF. The CDR3, as DNA: TGTGCCAGCAGTCCAACCGGGGGCCCTGAAGCTTTCTTT.

This clonotype was counted between two and nine times. The CDR3 DNA follows: TGTGCCAGCAGTTGGGGGGGCAGTGCGGCAGATACGCAGTATTTT. It specifies CASSWGGSAADTQYF. V gene TRBV27 combines with J gene TRBJ2-3; D is perhaps TRBD2 (7 bases). The length of the CDR3 is 15 residues. Trimming pared 4 bases from V and 4 bases from J, leaving 15 bases between. Germline lookup yields CDR1 MNHEY and CDR2 SMNVEV (reference sequence).

The chain joins TRBV29-1 to TRBJ2-7; 9 nucleotides agree with TRBD2. The CDR3 has 14 residues. Unmatched junction bases numbered 8, after V lost 4 bases and J lost 4 bases. The germline CDR1 and CDR2 sequences are SQVTM and ANQGSEA. For the CDR3, the DNA is TGCAGCGTTGTCCTAAGCGGGGGGTTATACGAGCAGTACTTC. This encodes CSVVLSGGLYEQYF.

This clonotype was observed a handful of times. This chain connects TRBV27 to TRBJ2-5; D perhaps matches TRBD2 (6 bases). This CDR3 is 17 amino acids long. The germline V gene encodes CDR1 MNHEY and CDR2 SMNVEV (reference sequence). Trimming stripped 6 bases from V and 5 bases from J, with 25 bases between. The CDR3 nucleotides are TGTGCCAGCAGCACTCGCTTGGTGACGGGAGATTGGGAGACCCAGTACTTC. Its translation is CASSTRLVTGDWETQYF.

The table lists this clonotype with many counts. The chain couples TRBV9 to TRBJ2-1, with TRBD2 matching over 7 bases. CDR1 and CDR2 from the germline V gene are SGDLS and YYNGEE. Germline trimming cut 0 bases from V and 4 bases from J; bases unmatched to any gene: 7. This CDR3 is built from 16 residues. The CDR3 sequence is CASSVALAAYYNEQFF. The CDR3 DNA is TGTGCCAGCAGCGTAGCGCTAGCGGCGTATTACAATGAGCAGTTCTTC. The full variable domain, its missing parts supplied by reference TRBV9 and TRBJ2-1, is DSGVTQTPKHLITATGQRVTLRCSPRSGDLSVYWYQQSLDQGLQFLIQYYNGEERAKGNILERFSAQQFPDLHSELNLSSLELGDSALYFCASSVALAAYYNEQFFGPGTRLTVL.

The chain combines TRBV18 with TRBJ2-7; no clear D gene. This CDR3 has 14 amino acids. Trimming removed 1 base from V and 6 bases from J, with 13 bases in between. CDR1 is KGHSH and CDR2 is LQKENI in the germline V gene. CDR3 nucleotides: TGTGCCAGCTCACCACTCCGCTCACCAATCGAGCAGTACTTC. Translated, it gives CASSPLRSPIEQYF. Complete variable domain (other parts from reference TRBV18 and TRBJ2-7): NAGVMQNPRHLVRRRGQEARLRCSPMKGHSHVYWYRQLPEEGLKFMVYLQKENIIDESGMPKERFSAEFPKEGPSILRIQQVVRGDSAAYFCASSPLRSPIEQYFGPGTRLTVT.

This clonotype was picked up a small number of times. The CDR3 DNA reads TGTGCCACCGGGTGGGACAGTCCCCAGCATTTT. It translates to CATGWDSPQHF. This chain links TRBV19 with TRBJ1-5, with 7 bases identical to TRBD1. CDR1 is LNHDA and CDR2 is SQIVND in the germline V gene (reference sequence). This CDR3 region has 11 residues. The V and J ends lost 10 bases and 10 bases, in that order; junction bases with no gene match: 7.

This clonotype has more than one count but fewer than ten. This chain connects TRBV3-1 to TRBJ2-1; 11 bases are a match to TRBD2. V shed 5 bases, J shed 9 bases, and the junction held 6 bases outside the gene matches. Germline V gives CDR1 LGHDT, CDR2 YNNKEL (reference sequence). This CDR3 region has 14 residues. The CDR3: CASSSLAGGAEQFF. For the CDR3, the DNA is TGTGCCAGCAGCAGTTTAGCGGGAGGGGCTGAGCAGTTCTTC.

This clonotype turned up a few times. This chain joins TRBV7-9 and TRBJ1-2; no definite D call. The ends were cut back, 2 bases at V and 8 bases at J, with 18 bases in the middle. Germline CDR1 and CDR2: SEHNR and FQNEAQ (reference sequence). The CDR3 extends over 15 amino acids. CDR3 coding DNA: TGTGCCAGCAGCTTAATTACCCTCATCACGGAGGGCTACACCTTC. Its translation is CASSLITLITEGYTF.